A selection of T cell receptor beta chains follows, all from one sample in a study of tumor and adjacent non-tumor tissue in lung cancer. TCRdb re-derived calls from the multiplex PCR reads in MiXCR, one entry per CDR3 protein. The sample includes 45,000 or so distinct CDR3 sequences, around 67% of them seen just once. Sequenced: distant non-tumor lung tissue. All receptors derive from a woman aged 40 to 50 with non-small cell lung cancer. The CDR3 runs from the conserved cysteine through the conserved F or W. The D gene is left open where the match is weak. Size is stated for part of the rows, as once, few or many counts, or as a class when the clone is expanded.

D gene	clone size	J gene	V gene	CDR3 DNA	CDR3 protein
NA	few	TRBJ2-2	TRBV5-1	TGCGCCAGCAGCTTAGCAGCGAACACCGGGGAGCTGTTTTTT	CASSLAANTGELFF
NA	NA	TRBJ1-2	TRBV12-3/TRBV12-4	TGTGCCGGCAGTTTAGTCAAGGGAACGGGTGGCTACACCTTC	CAGSLVKGTGGYTF
NA	NA	TRBJ1-2	TRBV5-5	TGTGACAGCAGCTTGACAGGAAACTATGGCTACACCTTC	CDSSLTGNYGYTF
TRBD2	many	TRBJ2-5	TRBV6-1	TGTGCCAGCAGTCTTTCTAGCGGGGGGCAAGAGACCCAGTACTTC	CASSLSSGGQETQYF
NA	many	TRBJ1-1	TRBV20-1	TGCAGTGCTAGATCTCCGAACACTGAAGCTTTCTTT	CSARSPNTEAFF
TRBD2	NA	TRBJ2-3	TRBV11-3	TGTGTCAGCAACCCCGGACTAGCGGGGCAAGATACGCAGTATTTT	CVSNPGLAGQDTQYF
TRBD1	NA	TRBJ1-4	TRBV6-5	TGTGCCAGCAACCGGGACAGGCGGGGTGAAAAATTGTTTTTT	CASNRDRRGEKLFF
NA	NA	TRBJ2-6	TRBV29-1	TGCAGCGTTGATTCCGGGGGCTCTGGCGCCAACACCCTGACTTTC	CSVDSGGSGANTLTF
TRBD2	large	TRBJ2-1	TRBV11-2	TGTGCCAGCAGCTTGGCGGGAGCAAACAATGAGCAGTTCTTC	CASSLAGANNEQFF
NA	many	TRBJ2-3	TRBV7-9	TGTGCCAGCCCCTCTAGCACAGATACGCAGTATTTT	CASPSSTDTQYF
TRBD2	NA	TRBJ2-7	TRBV12-3/TRBV12-4	TGTGTCAGCAGCCCAGGGACTAGCATATACGAGCAGTACTTC	CVSSPGTSIYEQYF
NA	NA	TRBJ2-5	TRBV4-1	TGCGCCAACAGCCTAGATCGGGACGGGACCGAGACCCAGTACTTC	CANSLDRDGTETQYF
NA	NA	TRBJ2-3	TRBV9	TGTGCCAGCAGCGGACGCGCGATCACAGATACGCAGTATTTT	CASSGRAITDTQYF
NA	NA	TRBJ2-2	TRBV2	TGTGCCAGCAGTGTGACTAAGGACACCGGGGAGCTGTTTTTT	CASSVTKDTGELFF